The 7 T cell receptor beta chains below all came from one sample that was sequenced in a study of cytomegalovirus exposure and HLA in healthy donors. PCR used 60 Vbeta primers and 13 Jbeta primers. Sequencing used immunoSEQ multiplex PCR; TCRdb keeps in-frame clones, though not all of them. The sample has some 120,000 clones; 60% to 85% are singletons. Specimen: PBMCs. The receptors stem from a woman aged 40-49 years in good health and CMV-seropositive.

CDR3 in DNA: TGTGCCAGCAGCTCAACAGGGAATTTGGACATTCAGTACTTC. This sequence encodes CASSSTGNLDIQYF. The chain is built from TRBV11-2 and TRBJ2-4, with a possible D match to TRBD1 (6 bases). V was trimmed by 4 bases and J by 8 bases, leaving 15 bases between them. CDR3 length: 14 residues. Germline CDR1 is SGHAT and CDR2 is FQNNGV. Full variable domain (outside the CDR3, taken from reference TRBV11-2 and TRBJ2-4): EAGVAQSPRYKIIEKRQSVAFWCNPISGHATLYWYQQILGQGPKLLIQFQNNGVVDDSQLPKDRFSAERLKGVDSTLKIQPAKLEDSAVYLCASSSTGNLDIQYFGAGTRLSVL.

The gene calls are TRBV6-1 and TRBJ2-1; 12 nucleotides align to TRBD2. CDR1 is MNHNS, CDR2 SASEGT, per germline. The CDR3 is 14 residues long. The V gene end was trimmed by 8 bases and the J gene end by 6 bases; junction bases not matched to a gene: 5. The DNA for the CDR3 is TGTGCCAGCCTCCTAGCGGGGGGGCTCAATGAGCAGTTCTTC. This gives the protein CASLLAGGLNEQFF.

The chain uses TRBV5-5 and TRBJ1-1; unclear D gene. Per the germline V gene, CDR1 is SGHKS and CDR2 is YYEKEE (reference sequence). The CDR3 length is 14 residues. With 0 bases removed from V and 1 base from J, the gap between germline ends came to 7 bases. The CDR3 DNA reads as TGTGCCAGCAGCTTGGAGCGTCAGAACACTGAAGCTTTCTTT. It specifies CASSLERQNTEAFF. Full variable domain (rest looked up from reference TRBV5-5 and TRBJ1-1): DAGVTQSPTHLIKTRGQQVTLRCSPISGHKSVSWYQQVLGQGPQFIFQYYEKEERGRGNFPDRFSARQFPNYSSELNVNALLLGDSALYLCASSLERQNTEAFFGQGTRLTVV.

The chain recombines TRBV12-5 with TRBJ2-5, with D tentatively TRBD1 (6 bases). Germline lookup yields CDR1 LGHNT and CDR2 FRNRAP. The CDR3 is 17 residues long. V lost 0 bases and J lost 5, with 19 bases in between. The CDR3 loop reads CASGLVRLGARMETQYF. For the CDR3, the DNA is TGTGCTAGTGGTTTGGTACGTTTGGGGGCGCGGATGGAGACCCAGTACTTC. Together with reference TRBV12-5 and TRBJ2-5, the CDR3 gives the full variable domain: DARVTQTPRHKVTEMGQEVTMRCQPILGHNTVFWYRQTMMQGLELLAYFRNRAPLDDSGMPKDRFSAEMPDATLATLKIQPSEPRDSAVYFCASGLVRLGARMETQYFGPGTRLLVL.

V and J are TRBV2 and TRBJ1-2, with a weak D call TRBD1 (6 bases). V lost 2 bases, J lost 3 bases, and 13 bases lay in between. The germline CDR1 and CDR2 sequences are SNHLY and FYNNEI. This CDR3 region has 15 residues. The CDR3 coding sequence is TGTGCCAGCAGTGAAATAACAGGGAATCACTATGGCTACACCTTC. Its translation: CASSEITGNHYGYTF.

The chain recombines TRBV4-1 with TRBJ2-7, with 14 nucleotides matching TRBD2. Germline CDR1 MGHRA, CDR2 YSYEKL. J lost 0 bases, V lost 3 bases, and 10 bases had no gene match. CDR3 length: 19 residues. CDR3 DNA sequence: TGCGCCAGCAGCCAGCGGAGGGGACTAGCGGGGGCGAGCTCCTACGAGCAGTACTTC. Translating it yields CASSQRRGLAGASSYEQYF.

The chain's CDR3 is CASSIGREGGISNQPQHF. The DNA for the CDR3 is TGTGCCAGTAGTATCGGCCGGGAGGGGGGTATCAGCAATCAGCCCCAGCATTTT. The rearrangement links TRBV19 to TRBJ1-5; D possibly corresponds to TRBD1 (6 bases). Germline V gene data show CDR1 as LNHDA and CDR2 as SQIVND (reference sequence). V lost 3 bases to trimming and J lost 1 base, with 19 bases between them. The CDR3 covers 18 residues. Together with reference TRBV19 and TRBJ1-5, the CDR3 gives the full variable domain: DGGITQSPKYLFRKEGQNVTLSCEQNLNHDAMYWYRQDPGQGLRLIYYSQIVNDFQKGDIAEGYSVSREKKESFPLTVTSAQKNPTAFYLCASSIGREGGISNQPQHFGDGTRLSIL.